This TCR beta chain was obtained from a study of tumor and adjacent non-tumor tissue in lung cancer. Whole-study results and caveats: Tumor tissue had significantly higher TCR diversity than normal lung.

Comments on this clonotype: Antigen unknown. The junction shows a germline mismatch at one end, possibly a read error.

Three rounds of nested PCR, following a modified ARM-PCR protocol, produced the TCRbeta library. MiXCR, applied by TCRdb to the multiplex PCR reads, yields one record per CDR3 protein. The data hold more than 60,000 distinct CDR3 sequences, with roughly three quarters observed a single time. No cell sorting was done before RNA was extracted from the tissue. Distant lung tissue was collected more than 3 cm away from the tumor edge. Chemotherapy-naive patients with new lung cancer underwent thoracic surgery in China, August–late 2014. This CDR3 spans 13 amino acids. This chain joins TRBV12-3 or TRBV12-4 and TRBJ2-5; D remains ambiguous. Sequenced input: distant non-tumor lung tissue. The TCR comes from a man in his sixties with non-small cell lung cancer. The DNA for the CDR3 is TGTGCCAGCAGTGGAGATTACGAAGAGACTCAGTACTTC. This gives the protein CASSGDYEETQYF.